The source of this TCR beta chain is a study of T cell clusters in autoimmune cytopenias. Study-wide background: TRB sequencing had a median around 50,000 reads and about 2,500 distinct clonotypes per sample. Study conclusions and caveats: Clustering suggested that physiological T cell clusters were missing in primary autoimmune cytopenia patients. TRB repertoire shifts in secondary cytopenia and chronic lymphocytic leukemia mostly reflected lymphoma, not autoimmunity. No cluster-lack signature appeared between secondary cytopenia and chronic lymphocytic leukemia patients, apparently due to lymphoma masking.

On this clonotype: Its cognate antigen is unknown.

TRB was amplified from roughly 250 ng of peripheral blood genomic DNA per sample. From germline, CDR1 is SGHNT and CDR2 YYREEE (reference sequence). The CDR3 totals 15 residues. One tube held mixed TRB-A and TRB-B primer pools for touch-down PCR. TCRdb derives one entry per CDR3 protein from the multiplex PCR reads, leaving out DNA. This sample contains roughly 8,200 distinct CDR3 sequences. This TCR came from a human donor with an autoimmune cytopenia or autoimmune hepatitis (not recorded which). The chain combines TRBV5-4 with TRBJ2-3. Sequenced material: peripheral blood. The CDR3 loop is CASSPTRASTDTQYF.